The rows below give T cell receptor beta chains drawn from one sample of a study of T cell changes during pregnancy in multiple sclerosis. The table came from immunoSEQ multiplex PCR; TCRdb's copy has only in-frame clones and leaves some out. The sample carries 29,000 or so clones, 89% recorded once. Sequenced here: CD8+ T cells from peripheral blood mononuclear cells, sampled in the second trimester of pregnancy. The receptors come from a female donor with multiple sclerosis, enrolled in a pregnancy study. Both conserved end residues are part of each CDR3. Fields, in order: J gene, D gene, V gene, clone size, CDR3 protein, CDR3 DNA. D genes are given only for firm matches. A row's size may be missing; if present it is once, few, many or a size class.

>TRBJ2-1|TRBD2|TRBV5-5|.
CASSLGTSDYNEQFF
TGTGCCAGCAGCTTGGGGACTAGCGACTACAATGAGCAGTTCTTC
>TRBJ1-2|TRBD1|TRBV30|.
CAWSGEPGQELPYGYTF
TGTGCCTGGAGTGGAGAACCGGGACAGGAACTACCCTATGGCTACACCTTC
>TRBJ1-3|.|TRBV19|.
CASRPGSTRNSGNTIYF
TGTGCCAGTAGGCCGGGTTCCACCCGCAACTCTGGAAACACCATATATTTT
>TRBJ2-7|.|TRBV9|.
CASSVGSSYEQYF
TGTGCCAGCAGCGTAGGGAGTAGCTACGAGCAGTACTTC
>TRBJ1-6|.|TRBV7-3|.
CASSLGAESPLHF
TGTGCCAGCAGCTTAGGGGCGGAATCACCCCTCCACTTT
>TRBJ1-4|TRBD1|TRBV7-7|few
CASSKGQGVREKLFF
TGTGCCAGCAGTAAAGGACAGGGGGTGCGGGAAAAACTGTTTTTT
>TRBJ1-1|.|TRBV27|.
CASKAGVNTEAFF
TGTGCCAGCAAGGCAGGGGTGAACACTGAAGCTTTCTTT
>TRBJ2-7|TRBD2|TRBV15|once
CATSRDDAGGYEQYF
TGTGCCACCAGCAGAGATGATGCGGGAGGGTACGAGCAGTACTTC
>TRBJ1-1|.|TRBV27|.
CASSLRQGSTEAFF
TGTGCCAGCAGTTTAAGGCAGGGTAGCACTGAAGCTTTCTTT
>TRBJ2-7|.|TRBV18|.
CASSPELTDEQYF
TGTGCCAGCTCACCCGAACTTACGGACGAGCAGTACTTC
>TRBJ1-1|TRBD1|TRBV11-2|.
CASSSNLGQGAPPVTEAFF
TGTGCCAGCAGCTCAAACCTGGGACAGGGGGCACCCCCGGTCACTGAAGCTTTCTTT
>TRBJ1-1|TRBD1|TRBV4-1|.
CASSQGGGTGNPEAFF
TGCGCCAGCAGCCAAGGTGGGGGGACAGGGAATCCTGAAGCTTTCTTT
>TRBJ1-1|TRBD1|TRBV27|few
CASSSHRGPTEAFF
TGTGCCAGCAGTTCACACAGGGGGCCCACTGAAGCTTTCTTT
>TRBJ1-2|.|TRBV6-5|few
CASSFSFVYGYTF
TGTGCCAGCAGTTTCTCCTTCGTCTATGGCTACACCTTC
>TRBJ2-7|TRBD1|TRBV27|.
CASSFTGTGVSGEQYF
TGTGCCAGCAGTTTCACCGGGACAGGGGTTTCGGGCGAGCAGTACTTC
>TRBJ1-5|TRBD1|TRBV19|.
CASTPLATGNQPQHF
TGTGCCAGTACTCCATTGGCGACAGGGAATCAGCCCCAGCATTTT
>TRBJ2-2|TRBD1|TRBV19|.
CASSIYRGLYTGELFF
TGTGCCAGTAGTATATACAGGGGGCTTTACACCGGGGAGCTGTTTTTT
>TRBJ2-5|.|TRBV6-5|.
CASSLRDSQQETQYF
TGTGCCAGCAGCTTACGGGACTCACAGCAAGAGACCCAGTACTTC
>TRBJ2-1|TRBD2|TRBV7-9|.
CASSLLAGLNEQFF
TGTGCCAGCAGCTTATTAGCGGGCCTAAATGAGCAGTTCTTC
>TRBJ1-2|.|TRBV5-4|.
CASSEPGVGGTYGYTF
TGTGCCAGCAGTGAACCCGGCGTTGGCGGGACCTATGGCTACACCTTC
>TRBJ2-1|.|TRBV6-6|.
CASSADSYSYYNEQFF
TGTGCCAGCAGTGCCGATTCCTACAGTTACTACAATGAGCAGTTCTTC
>TRBJ2-1|TRBD2|TRBV11-2|once
CASSHQTSEDNEQFF
TGTGCCAGCAGCCACCAGACTAGCGAGGACAATGAGCAGTTCTTC
>TRBJ2-7|TRBD1|TRBV5-1|.
CASSLAGQGVDEQYF
TGCGCCAGCAGCTTGGCTGGACAGGGGGTGGACGAGCAGTACTTC
>TRBJ2-1|TRBD1|TRBV18|.
CASSAGGSNEQFF
TGTGCCAGCTCAGCAGGGGGCTCCAATGAGCAGTTCTTC
>TRBJ1-6|.|TRBV30|.
CAWRPDGYDNSPLHF
TGTGCCTGGAGGCCCGACGGGTACGACAATTCACCCCTCCACTTT
>TRBJ2-1|.|TRBV7-2|.
CASSLGGGPYNEQFF
TGTGCCAGCAGCTTAGGGGGGGGGCCCTACAATGAGCAGTTCTTC
>TRBJ2-7|TRBD1|TRBV15|.
CATSRDRVGREQYF
TGTGCCACCAGCAGGGACAGGGTGGGGCGCGAGCAGTACTTC
>TRBJ1-5|.|TRBV10-3|.
CAIRGGAGDQPQHF
TGTGCCATCCGGGGGGGGGCTGGCGATCAGCCCCAGCATTTT
>TRBJ1-1|.|TRBV30|few
CAWTLASEAFF
TGTGCCTGGACTTTGGCTAGTGAAGCTTTCTTT
>TRBJ1-2|.|TRBV5-1|.
CASSLSGPNYGYTF
TGCGCCAGCAGCTTGTCAGGGCCTAACTATGGCTACACCTTC
>TRBJ2-3|.|TRBV7-6|.
CASSSFSSTDTQYF
TGTGCCAGCAGCTCCTTTTCTAGCACAGATACGCAGTATTTT